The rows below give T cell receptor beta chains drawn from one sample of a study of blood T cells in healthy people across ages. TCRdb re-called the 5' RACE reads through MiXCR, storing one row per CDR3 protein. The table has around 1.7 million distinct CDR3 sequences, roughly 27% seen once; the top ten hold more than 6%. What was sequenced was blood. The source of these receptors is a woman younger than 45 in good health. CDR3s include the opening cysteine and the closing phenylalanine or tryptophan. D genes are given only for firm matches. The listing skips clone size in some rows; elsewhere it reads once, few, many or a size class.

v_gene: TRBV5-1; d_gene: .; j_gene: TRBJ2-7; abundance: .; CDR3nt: TGCGCCAGCAGCTTATTAGACACGACCCTCTACGAGCAGTACTTC; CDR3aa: CASSLLDTTLYEQYF
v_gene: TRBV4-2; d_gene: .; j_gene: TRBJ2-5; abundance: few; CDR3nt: TGTGCCAGCAGCCAAGACTGGGTCCTGGAGACCCAGTACTTC; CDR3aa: CASSQDWVLETQYF
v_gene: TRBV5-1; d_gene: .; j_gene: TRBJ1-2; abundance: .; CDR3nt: TGCGCCAGCAGCTTGGGTCCTAATGAGGGCTACACCTTC; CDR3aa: CASSLGPNEGYTF
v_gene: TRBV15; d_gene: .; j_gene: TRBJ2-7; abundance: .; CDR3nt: TGTGCCACCACTCCGGACTATTCCTCCTACGAGCAGTACTTC; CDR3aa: CATTPDYSSYEQYF
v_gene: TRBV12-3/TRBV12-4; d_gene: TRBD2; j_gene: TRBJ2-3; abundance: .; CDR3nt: TGTGCCAGCAGGTTACGGTCCGGGACTAGCGGGCCAGATACGCAGTATTTT; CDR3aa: CASRLRSGTSGPDTQYF
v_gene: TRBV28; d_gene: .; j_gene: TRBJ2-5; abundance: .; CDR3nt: TGTGCCAGCAGCTACGGTTTCCAAGAGACCCAGTACTTC; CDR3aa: CASSYGFQETQYF
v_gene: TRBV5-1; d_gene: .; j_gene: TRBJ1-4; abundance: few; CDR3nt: TGCGCCAGCAGCTACCGACCCGAGGCAACTAATGAAAAACTGTTTTTT; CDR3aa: CASSYRPEATNEKLFF
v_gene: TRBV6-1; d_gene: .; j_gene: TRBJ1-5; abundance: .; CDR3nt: TGTGCCAGCAGCCCTTTGACCTTGGGGAGCAATCAGCCCCAGCATTTT; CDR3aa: CASSPLTLGSNQPQHF
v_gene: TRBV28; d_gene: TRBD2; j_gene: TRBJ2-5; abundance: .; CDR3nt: TGTGTCAGTAGTTTGGTGACTAGCGGGGTCCAGCCGTACTTC; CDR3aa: CVSSLVTSGVQPYF
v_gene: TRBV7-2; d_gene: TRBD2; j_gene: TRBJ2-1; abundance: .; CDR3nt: TGTGCCAGCAGCCCTACCGCGGGAGCATACAATGAGCAGTTCTTC; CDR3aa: CASSPTAGAYNEQFF
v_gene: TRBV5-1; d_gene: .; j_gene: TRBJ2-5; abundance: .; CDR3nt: TGCGCCAGCAGCCGAGATGGCAGCAACCAAGAGACCCAGTACTTC; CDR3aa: CASSRDGSNQETQYF
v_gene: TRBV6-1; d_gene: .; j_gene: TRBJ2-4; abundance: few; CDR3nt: TGTGCCAGCAGTGAAGGAGTGGTCGGGGACATTCAGTACTTC; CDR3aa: CASSEGVVGDIQYF
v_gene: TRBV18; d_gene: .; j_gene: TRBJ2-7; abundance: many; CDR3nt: TGTGCCAGCTCACCCAGGGACCAATTATACGAGCAGTACTTC; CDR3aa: CASSPRDQLYEQYF
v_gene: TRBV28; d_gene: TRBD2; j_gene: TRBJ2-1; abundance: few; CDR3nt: TGTGCCAGCAGGACAAGCGGGGGCGCCGACAATGAGCAGTTCTTC; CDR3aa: CASRTSGGADNEQFF
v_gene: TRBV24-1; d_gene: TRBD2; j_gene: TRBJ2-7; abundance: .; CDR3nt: TGTGCCACCAGTGAGGAGCGGGGGTACGAGCAGTACTTC; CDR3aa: CATSEERGYEQYF
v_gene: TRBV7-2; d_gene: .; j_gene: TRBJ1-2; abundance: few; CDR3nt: TGTGCCAGCAGCCCCCAGGGAGCTGGCCTTGGCTACACCTTC; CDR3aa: CASSPQGAGLGYTF
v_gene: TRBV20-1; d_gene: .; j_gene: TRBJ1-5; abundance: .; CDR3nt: TGCAGTGCTAGAATCGCTAGCGGGCAACCGGACGGGGAGACCCAGCATTTT; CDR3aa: CSARIASGQPDGETQHF
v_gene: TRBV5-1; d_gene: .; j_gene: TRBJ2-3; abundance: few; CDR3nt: TGCGCCAGCAGCTTGGAGCCGGTTGGATCACAGTATTTT; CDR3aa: CASSLEPVGSQYF
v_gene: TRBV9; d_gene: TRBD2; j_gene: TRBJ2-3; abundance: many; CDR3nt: TGTGCCAGCAGCGCCAGCGGGAGCTCTAGCACAGATACGCAGTATTTT; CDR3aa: CASSASGSSSTDTQYF
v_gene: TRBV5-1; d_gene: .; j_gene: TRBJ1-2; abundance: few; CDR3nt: TGCGCCAGCAGTTCCGTCAATGGCGAGGTTGAATATGGCTACACCTTC; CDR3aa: CASSSVNGEVEYGYTF